Below, one T cell receptor beta chain is given with its context. Its antigen remains unidentified. TCRdb's table, derived via immunoSEQ multiplex PCR, lists solely in-frame clones and lacks some. The sample includes some 70,000 clones, around 87% of them seen just once. The sample originates from a study of OX40 agonist ivuxolimab in advanced cancers. Across the study: Partial responses were recorded for three patients, including one with hepatocellular carcinoma and two with cutaneous melanoma.

General study findings and limits: Among the lowest peripheral clonal expansion occurred in 0.1-3.0 mg/kg partial responders. Researchers report that CD8+ T cells had, on average, more expanded clones than CD4+.

V was trimmed by 2 bases and J by 6 bases, leaving 11 bases between them. CDR1 and CDR2 from the germline V gene are MNHEY and SMNVEV (reference sequence). The CDR3 runs 14 residues. Blood sampling was done at baseline, cycle 4 day 1, and cycle 7 day 1. This clonotype was sampled from an adult with an advanced solid tumor such as melanoma, head and neck, liver or kidney cancer. The material sequenced was CD4+ or CD8+ T cells sorted from blood, taken in a trial of the OX40 agonist ivuxolimab. The chain carries TRBV27 and TRBJ1-5, with D maybe TRBD1 (5 bases). The CDR3 reads CASSLRGSAQPQHF. In nucleotides, the CDR3 is TGTGCCAGCAGTTTAAGGGGATCCGCTCAGCCCCAGCATTTT.